The T cell receptor (beta chain) described here comes from a study of T cell repertoires in cytomegalovirus infection. In the study overall: Use of recently identified HLA-C-restricted and well-studied HLA-B-restricted CMV epitopes was part of the study. Indicated by public TCR beta signatures were CMV infection and matching HLA type.

Note on this clonotype: Its cognate antigen is unknown.

Per the germline V gene, CDR1 is MDHEN and CDR2 is SYDVKM. J gave up 5 bases and V 2 bases, and 6 bases lay outside the gene matches. The CDR3 consists of 14 residues. TCRdb itself ran the reads through MiXCR, one entry per CDR3 protein. The sample holds about 700,000 distinct CDR3 sequences, around a third seen once. This TCR derives from a human donor in good health (CMV status not recorded). Some clones in this sample may be carry-over from other donors' samples. Sequenced material: cultured PBMCs, taken from culture after CMV antigen stimulation. The chain has TRBV28 and TRBJ2-7; 7 bases are a match to TRBD2. CDR3 loop: CASSLTGSGNEQYF. DNA of the CDR3: TGTGCCAGCAGTTTAACCGGGAGCGGGAACGAGCAGTACTTC. The full variable domain, rest sourced from reference TRBV28 and TRBJ2-7, is DVKVTQSSRYLVKRTGEKVFLECVQDMDHENMFWYRQDPGLGLRLIYFSYDVKMKEKGDIPEGYSVSREKKERFSLILESASTNQTSMYLCASSLTGSGNEQYFGPGTRLTVT.